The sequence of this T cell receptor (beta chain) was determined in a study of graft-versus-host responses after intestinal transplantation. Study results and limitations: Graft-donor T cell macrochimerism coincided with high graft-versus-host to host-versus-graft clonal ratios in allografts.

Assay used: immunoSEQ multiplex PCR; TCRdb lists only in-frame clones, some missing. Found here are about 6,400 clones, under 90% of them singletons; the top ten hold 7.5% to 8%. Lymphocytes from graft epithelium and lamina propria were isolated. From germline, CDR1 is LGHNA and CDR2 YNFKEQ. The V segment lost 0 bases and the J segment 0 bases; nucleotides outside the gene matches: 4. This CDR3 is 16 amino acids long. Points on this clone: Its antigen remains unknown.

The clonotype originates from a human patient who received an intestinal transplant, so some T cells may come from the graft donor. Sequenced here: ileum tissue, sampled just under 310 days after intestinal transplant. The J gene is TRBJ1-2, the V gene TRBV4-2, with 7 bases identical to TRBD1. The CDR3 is CASSQDTGTANYGYTF. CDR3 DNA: TGTGCCAGCAGCCAAGATACCGGGACAGCTAACTATGGCTACACCTTC.